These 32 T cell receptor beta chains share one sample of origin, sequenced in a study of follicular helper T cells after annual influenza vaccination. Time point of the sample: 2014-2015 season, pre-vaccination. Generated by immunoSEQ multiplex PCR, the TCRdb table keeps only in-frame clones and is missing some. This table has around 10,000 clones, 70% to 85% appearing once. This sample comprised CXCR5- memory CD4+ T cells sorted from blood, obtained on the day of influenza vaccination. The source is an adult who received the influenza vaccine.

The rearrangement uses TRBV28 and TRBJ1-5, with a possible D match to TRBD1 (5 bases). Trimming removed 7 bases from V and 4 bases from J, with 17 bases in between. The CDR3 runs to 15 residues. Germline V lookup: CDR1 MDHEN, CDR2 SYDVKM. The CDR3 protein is CASNPIVGVNQPQHF. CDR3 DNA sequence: TGTGCCAGCAATCCTATCGTGGGGGTAAATCAGCCCCAGCATTTT.

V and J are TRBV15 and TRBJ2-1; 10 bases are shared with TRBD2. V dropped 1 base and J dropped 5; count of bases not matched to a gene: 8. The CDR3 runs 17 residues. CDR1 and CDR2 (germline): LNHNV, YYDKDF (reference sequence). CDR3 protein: CATSRGRSGRADNEQFF. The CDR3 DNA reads TGTGCCACCAGCAGAGGAAGGAGCGGGAGGGCGGACAATGAGCAGTTCTTC.

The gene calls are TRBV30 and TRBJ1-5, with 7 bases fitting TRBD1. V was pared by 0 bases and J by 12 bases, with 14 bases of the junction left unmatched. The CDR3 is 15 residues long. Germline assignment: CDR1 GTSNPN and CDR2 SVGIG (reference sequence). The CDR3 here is CAWSVKAGTAISQHF. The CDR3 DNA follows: TGTGCCTGGAGTGTAAAAGCCGGGACAGCAATCAGCCAGCATTTT.

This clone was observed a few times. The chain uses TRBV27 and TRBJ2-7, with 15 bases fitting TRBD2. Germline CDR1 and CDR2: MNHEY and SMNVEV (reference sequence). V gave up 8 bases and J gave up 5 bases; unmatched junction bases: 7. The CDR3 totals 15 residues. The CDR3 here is CASSGLAGGRHEQYF. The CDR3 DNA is TGTGCCAGCTCGGGACTAGCGGGAGGAAGGCACGAGCAGTACTTC.

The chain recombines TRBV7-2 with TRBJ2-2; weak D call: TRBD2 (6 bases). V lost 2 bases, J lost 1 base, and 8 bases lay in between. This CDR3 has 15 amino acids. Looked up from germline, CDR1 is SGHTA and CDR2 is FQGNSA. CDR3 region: CASSLNGGNTGELFF. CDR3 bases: TGTGCCAGCAGCTTAAACGGGGGGAACACCGGGGAGCTGTTTTTT.

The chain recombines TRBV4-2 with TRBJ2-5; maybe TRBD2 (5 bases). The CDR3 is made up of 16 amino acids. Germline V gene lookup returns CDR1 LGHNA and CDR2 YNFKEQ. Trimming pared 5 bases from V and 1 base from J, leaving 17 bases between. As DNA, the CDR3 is TGTGCCAGCAGCAAAACCGGGAACCCCACCCAAGAGACCCAGTACTTC. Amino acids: CASSKTGNPTQETQYF.

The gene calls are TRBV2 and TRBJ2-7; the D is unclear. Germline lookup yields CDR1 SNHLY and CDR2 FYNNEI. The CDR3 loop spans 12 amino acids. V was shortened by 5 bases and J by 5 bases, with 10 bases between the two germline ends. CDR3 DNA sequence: TGTGCCAGCAGTAAGACAAGCCACGAGCAGTACTTC. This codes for CASSKTSHEQYF.

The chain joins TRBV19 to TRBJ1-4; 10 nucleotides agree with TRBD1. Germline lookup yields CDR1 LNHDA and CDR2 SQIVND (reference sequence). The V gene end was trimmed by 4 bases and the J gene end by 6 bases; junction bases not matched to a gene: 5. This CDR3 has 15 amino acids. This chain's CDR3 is CASSTPGTGDEKLFF. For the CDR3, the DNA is TGTGCCAGTAGTACCCCCGGGACAGGGGATGAAAAACTGTTTTTT.

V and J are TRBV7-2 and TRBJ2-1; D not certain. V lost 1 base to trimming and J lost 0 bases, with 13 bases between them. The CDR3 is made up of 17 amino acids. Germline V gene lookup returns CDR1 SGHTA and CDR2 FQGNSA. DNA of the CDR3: TGTGCCAGCAGCTTAGTAGGCCACTCGAGCTCCTACAATGAGCAGTTCTTC. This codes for CASSLVGHSSSYNEQFF.

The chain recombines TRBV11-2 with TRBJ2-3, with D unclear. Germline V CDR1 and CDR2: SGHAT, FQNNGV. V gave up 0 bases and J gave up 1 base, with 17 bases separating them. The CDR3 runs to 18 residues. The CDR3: CASSLDHILAGRTDTQYF. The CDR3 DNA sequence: TGTGCCAGCAGCTTAGATCATATTTTGGCAGGTCGCACAGATACGCAGTATTTT.

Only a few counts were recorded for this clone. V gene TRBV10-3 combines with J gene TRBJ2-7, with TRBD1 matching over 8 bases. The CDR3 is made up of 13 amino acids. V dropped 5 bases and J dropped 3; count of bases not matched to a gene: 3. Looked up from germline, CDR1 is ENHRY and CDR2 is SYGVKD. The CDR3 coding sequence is TGTGCCATCAGTCCGACAGGGGTCTACGAGCAGTACTTC. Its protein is CAISPTGVYEQYF.

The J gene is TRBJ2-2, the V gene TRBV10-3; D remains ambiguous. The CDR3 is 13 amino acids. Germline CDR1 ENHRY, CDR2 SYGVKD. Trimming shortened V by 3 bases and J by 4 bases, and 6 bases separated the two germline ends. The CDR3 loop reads CAISDNPTGELFF. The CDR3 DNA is TGTGCCATCAGTGATAATCCCACCGGGGAGCTGTTTTTT.

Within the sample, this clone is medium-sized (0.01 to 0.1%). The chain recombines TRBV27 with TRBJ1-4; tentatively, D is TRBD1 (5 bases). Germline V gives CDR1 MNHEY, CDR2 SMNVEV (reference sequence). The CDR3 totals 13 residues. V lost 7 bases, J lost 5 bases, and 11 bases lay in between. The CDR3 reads CASMGTGNEKLFF. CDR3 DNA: TGTGCCAGCATGGGGACGGGGAATGAAAAACTGTTTTTT.

CDR3 in DNA: TGTGCCAGCAGTGGGGGACACCCGAAGACTGAAGCTTTCTTT. Translated: CASSGGHPKTEAFF. The chain has TRBV6-5 and TRBJ1-1; D possibly corresponds to TRBD1 (6 bases). Germline-derived CDR1 and CDR2 are MNHEY and SVGAGI. Trimming removed 5 bases at V and 5 bases at J, with 15 bases between. CDR3 length: 14 residues.

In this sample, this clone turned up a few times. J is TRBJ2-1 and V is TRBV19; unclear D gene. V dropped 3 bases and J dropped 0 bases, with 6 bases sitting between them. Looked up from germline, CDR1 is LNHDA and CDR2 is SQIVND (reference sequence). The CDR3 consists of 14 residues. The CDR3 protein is CASSMGSSYNEQFF. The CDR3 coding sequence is TGTGCCAGTAGTATGGGCAGCTCCTACAATGAGCAGTTCTTC.

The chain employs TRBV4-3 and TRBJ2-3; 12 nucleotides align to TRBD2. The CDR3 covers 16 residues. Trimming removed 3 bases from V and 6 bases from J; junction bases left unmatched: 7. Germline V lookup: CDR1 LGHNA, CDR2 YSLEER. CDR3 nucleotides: TGCGCCAGCAGCCAGGAACTAGCGGGAGGTAGGGATACGCAGTATTTT. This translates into CASSQELAGGRDTQYF.

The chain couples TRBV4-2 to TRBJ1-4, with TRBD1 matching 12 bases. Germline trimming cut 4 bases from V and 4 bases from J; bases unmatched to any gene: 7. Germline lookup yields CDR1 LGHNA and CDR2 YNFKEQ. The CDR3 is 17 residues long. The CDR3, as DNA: TGTGCCAGCAGCCCGGGGACAGGGGGCTCGGGTAATGAAAAACTGTTTTTT. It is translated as CASSPGTGGSGNEKLFF.

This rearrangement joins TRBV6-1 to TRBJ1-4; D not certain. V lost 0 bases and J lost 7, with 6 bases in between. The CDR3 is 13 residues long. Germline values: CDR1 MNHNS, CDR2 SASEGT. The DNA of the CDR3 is TGTGCCAGCAGTGAAGCCCACAGTGAAAAACTGTTTTTT. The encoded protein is CASSEAHSEKLFF.

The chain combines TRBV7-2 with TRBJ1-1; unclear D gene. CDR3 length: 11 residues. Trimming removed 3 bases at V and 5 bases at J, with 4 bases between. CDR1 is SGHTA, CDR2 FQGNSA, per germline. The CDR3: CASSFKTEAFF. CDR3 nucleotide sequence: TGTGCCAGCAGCTTCAAGACTGAAGCTTTCTTT.

The CDR3 reads CASSLSLAGIANTGELFF. The DNA for the CDR3 is TGTGCCAGCAGTTTATCGCTAGCGGGGATCGCGAACACCGGGGAGCTGTTTTTT. The chain has TRBV28 and TRBJ2-2; 9 bases line up with TRBD2. The germline V gene has CDR1 MDHEN and CDR2 SYDVKM. There are 18 residues in the CDR3. The J segment lost 0 bases and the V segment lost 1 base, leaving 6 bases of the junction unmatched.

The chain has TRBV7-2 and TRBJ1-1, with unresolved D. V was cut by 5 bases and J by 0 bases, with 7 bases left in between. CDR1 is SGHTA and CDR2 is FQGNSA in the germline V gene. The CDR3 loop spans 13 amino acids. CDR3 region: CASSDRMNTEAFF. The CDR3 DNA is TGTGCCAGCAGCGACCGAATGAACACTGAAGCTTTCTTT.

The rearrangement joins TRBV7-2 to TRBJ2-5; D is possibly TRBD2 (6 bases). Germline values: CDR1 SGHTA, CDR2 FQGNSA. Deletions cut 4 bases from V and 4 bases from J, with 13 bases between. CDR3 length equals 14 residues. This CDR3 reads CASSSLTRGETQYF. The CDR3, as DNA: TGTGCCAGCAGCTCCCTGACTAGGGGAGAGACCCAGTACTTC.

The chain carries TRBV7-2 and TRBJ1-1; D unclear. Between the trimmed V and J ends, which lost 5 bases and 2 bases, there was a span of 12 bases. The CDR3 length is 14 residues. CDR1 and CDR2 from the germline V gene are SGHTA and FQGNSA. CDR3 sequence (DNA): TGTGCCAGCAGCCCGGGGAGGAGAAACACTGAAGCTTTCTTT. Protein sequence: CASSPGRRNTEAFF. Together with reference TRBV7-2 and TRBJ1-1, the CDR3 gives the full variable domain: GAGVSQSPSNKVTEKGKDVELRCDPISGHTALYWYRQSLGQGLEFLIYFQGNSAPDKSGLPSDRFSAERTGGSVSTLTIQRTQQEDSAVYLCASSPGRRNTEAFFGQGTRLTVV.

The chain's CDR3 is CASSPTGSTDTQYF. CDR3 DNA sequence: TGTGCCAGCTCACCGACAGGAAGCACAGATACGCAGTATTTT. The chain couples TRBV18 to TRBJ2-3, with a tentative D call TRBD1 (6 bases). This CDR3 spans 14 amino acids. V lost 3 bases and J lost 0, with 7 bases in between. CDR1 is KGHSH, CDR2 LQKENI, per germline.

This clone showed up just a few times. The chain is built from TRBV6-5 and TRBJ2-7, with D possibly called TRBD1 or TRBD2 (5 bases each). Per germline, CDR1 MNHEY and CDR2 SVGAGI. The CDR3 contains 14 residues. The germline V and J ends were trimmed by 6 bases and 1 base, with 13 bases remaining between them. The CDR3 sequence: CASSTGDGSYEQYF. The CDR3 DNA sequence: TGTGCCAGCAGCACCGGGGACGGGTCCTACGAGCAGTACTTC.

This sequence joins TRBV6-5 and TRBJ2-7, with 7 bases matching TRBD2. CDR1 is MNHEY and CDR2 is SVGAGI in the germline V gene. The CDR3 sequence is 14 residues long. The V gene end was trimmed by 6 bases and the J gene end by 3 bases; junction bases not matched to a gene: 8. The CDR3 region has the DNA TGTGCCAGCAGCCCTTGGCGGGAGATCTACGAGCAGTACTTC. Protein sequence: CASSPWREIYEQYF.

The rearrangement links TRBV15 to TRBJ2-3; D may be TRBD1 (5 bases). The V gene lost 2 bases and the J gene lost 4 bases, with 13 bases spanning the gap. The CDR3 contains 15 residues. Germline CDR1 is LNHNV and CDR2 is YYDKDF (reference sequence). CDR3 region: CATSRRGLMSDTQYF. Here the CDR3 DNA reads TGTGCCACCAGCAGAAGGGGCCTGATGTCAGATACGCAGTATTTT.

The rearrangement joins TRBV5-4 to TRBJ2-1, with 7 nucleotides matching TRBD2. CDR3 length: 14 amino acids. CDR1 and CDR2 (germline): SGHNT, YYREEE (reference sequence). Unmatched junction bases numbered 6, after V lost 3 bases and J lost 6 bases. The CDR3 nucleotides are TGTGCCAGCAGCTCACCGGGGGGTTCCAATGAGCAGTTCTTC. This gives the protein CASSSPGGSNEQFF.

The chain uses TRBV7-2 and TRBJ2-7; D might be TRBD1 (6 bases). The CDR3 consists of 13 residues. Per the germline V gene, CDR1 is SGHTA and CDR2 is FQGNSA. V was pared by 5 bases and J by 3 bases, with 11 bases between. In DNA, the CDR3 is TGTGCCAGCAGCCCGGGACATGTCTACGAGCAGTACTTC. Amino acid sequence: CASSPGHVYEQYF.

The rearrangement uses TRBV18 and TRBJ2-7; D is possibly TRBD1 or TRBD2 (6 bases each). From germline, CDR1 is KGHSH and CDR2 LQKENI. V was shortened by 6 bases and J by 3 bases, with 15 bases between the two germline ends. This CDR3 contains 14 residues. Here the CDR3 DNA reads TGTGCCAGCTCCCCTTTAAGGGGGGACTACGAGCAGTACTTC. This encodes CASSPLRGDYEQYF.

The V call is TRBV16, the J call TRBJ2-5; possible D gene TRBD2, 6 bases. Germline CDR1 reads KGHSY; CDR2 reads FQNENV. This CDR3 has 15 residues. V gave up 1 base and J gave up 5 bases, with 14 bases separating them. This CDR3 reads CASSQFGGLEETQYF. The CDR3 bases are TGTGCCAGCAGCCAATTCGGGGGTCTTGAGGAGACCCAGTACTTC.

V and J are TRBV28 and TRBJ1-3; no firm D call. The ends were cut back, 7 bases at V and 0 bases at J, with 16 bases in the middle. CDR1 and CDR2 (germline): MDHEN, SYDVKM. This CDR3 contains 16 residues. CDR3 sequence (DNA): TGTGCCAGCACCAACGGTGAGGCGAACTCTGGAAACACCATATATTTT. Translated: CASTNGEANSGNTIYF.